The 5 T cell receptor beta chains below all came from one sample that was sequenced in a study of beta chain features in type 1 diabetes. Reverse transcribing all isolated RNA meant expressed TCRB transcripts were sequenced. Using immunoSEQ multiplex PCR, the repertoire was profiled, and TCRdb retains in-frame clones only, with some absent. The data contain approximately 380,000 clones, more than 12% of them singletons. The sequencing input was naive CD4+ T cells from blood. The source of these receptors is a woman between 18 and 29 years old in good health.

The chain recombines TRBV18 with TRBJ2-7, with 7 bases fitting TRBD1. CDR3 length: 16 residues. Germline CDR1 and CDR2: KGHSH and LQKENI. With 3 bases clipped from V and 0 bases from J, the junction kept 8 bases outside the gene matches. The CDR3 spells CASSPSVGTVSYEQYF. The CDR3 region has the DNA TGTGCCAGCTCACCCTCCGTCGGGACAGTCTCCTACGAGCAGTACTTC.

This clone was detected only a few times. The chain joins TRBV14 to TRBJ2-7, with D perhaps TRBD1 (6 bases). The CDR3 has 18 residues. V was pared by 5 bases and J by 0 bases, with 23 bases between. From germline, CDR1 is SGHDN and CDR2 FVKESK. CDR3 protein: CASSSPTLTGMGSYEQYF. CDR3 nucleotides: TGTGCCAGCAGCTCCCCCACGCTCACAGGGATGGGCTCCTACGAGCAGTACTTC.

This clone occurred a few times. The rearrangement links TRBV14 to TRBJ2-1; possible D gene TRBD2, 6 bases. The CDR3 sequence is 17 residues long. The V gene lost 0 bases and the J gene lost 4 bases, with 16 bases spanning the gap. The germline V gene encodes CDR1 SGHDN and CDR2 FVKESK. CDR3 nucleotide sequence: TGTGCCAGCAGCCAAGAAGAGCGGGTAGCCCCATACAATGAGCAGTTCTTC. Translated: CASSQEERVAPYNEQFF.

For this clone: This CDR3 is also generated by other DNA sequences in the sample. This chain uses TRBV30 with TRBJ1-4; TRBD1 matches 8 bases. The CDR3 is 13 amino acids. Germline loops: CDR1 GTSNPN, CDR2 SVGIG (reference sequence). The CDR3 is CALTGGANEKLFF. CDR3 in DNA: TGTGCGTTAACAGGGGGAGCTAATGAAAAACTGTTTTTT.

This clone has a handful of counts. V and J are TRBV30 and TRBJ1-1; D unresolved. The CDR3 runs to 11 residues. Per germline, CDR1 GTSNPN and CDR2 SVGIG (reference sequence). V was shortened by 1 base and J by 11 bases, with 11 bases between the two germline ends. CDR3: CAWSGGGIAFF. CDR3 sequence (DNA): TGTGCCTGGAGTGGGGGAGGGATCGCTTTCTTT.